What follows is one T cell receptor (beta chain) and its context. The antigen it binds to is not known. Nothing much larger sits one base from this clone, and base qualities are not available. The donors were 40 or so Caucasian individuals from Russia, aged roughly 6 to 100 years, who were systemically healthy. Approximately 10 milliliters of peripheral blood were collected from each donor into EDTA-treated Vacutainer tubes. Ficoll-Paque density-gradient centrifugation was used to isolate PBMCs, with at least 6 million obtained per sample. Total RNA was extracted from PBMCs with Trizol reagent, with at least 6 micrograms obtained per sample. For every donor, an aliquot of PBMCs went through flow cytometry to measure the percentages of naive CD45RAhigh/CD27high T cells. This entry comes from a study of blood T cells in healthy people across ages (dated by TCRdb to between 2015 and 2016). About the investigation overall: In model experiments, template switching captured about one uniquely barcoded TCR beta cDNA molecule for every two T cells. Two additional independent replicas of 1 million unique cDNA reads from the same blood draw were analyzed for two donors (one aged 18 to 30 and one aged 80 or older). Donors of different ages were randomly distributed across sequencing lanes to avoid experimental bias. Using deep sequencing normalized with unique cDNA molecular identifiers, the study measured how TCR beta repertoire diversity changes with age. Donors were grouped into four age groups: young (average roughly 15 years), middle-aged (under 40), aged (around 60) and long-lived (about 89). Points the paper makes about the study in general: Total diversity estimates from one million sequenced T cells were considered lower bounds and underestimates. Observed TCR beta diversity per million T cells fell roughly linearly with age, and a significant reduction was already apparent by age roughly 40. The CMV infection status of donors was not known, potentially confounding age-related changes in expanded clonotypes. Observed TCR beta diversity correlated strongly with the percentage of naive T cells measured by flow cytometry. Because profiling used bulk unsorted PBMCs, naive and antigen-experienced compartments could not be compared conclusively. Compared with the aged group, the long-lived group had more naive CD4+ T cells, fewer expanded clones and increased TCR diversity, a pattern suggesting age selection.

The CDR3 numbers 16 residues from cysteine through phenylalanine. CDR3 DNA only is kept here, 48 bases in frame from base 1. V is shortened by 0 bases, J by 7 bases, and the region joining them spans 16 bases. The CDR1 and CDR2 encoded by the germline V gene are MNHEY and SVGAGI. The library came from 5' RACE. The instrument given in TCRdb is Illumina HiSeq 2500. A second PCR of about 7 to 12 cycles was run with a J-beta primer mix and a sample-barcoded 5' primer. Each TCR beta cDNA molecule received a unique molecular identifier from a template-switch 5' adaptor carrying 12 random nucleotides. Each sample yielded at least 2.5 million CDR3-containing paired-end reads. All of the RNA was converted into first-strand cDNA using the Mint cDNA synthesis kit, with a TRBC-specific oligonucleotide serving as the primer. All cDNA was treated with uracil-DNA glycosylase and then went through a first 18-cycle PCR with the universal primers M1SS and BC2_uni_R. For the original study's pipeline: For normalization, 1 million high-quality reads, each with a distinct molecular identifier, were randomly selected from each sample. Instead of being binned into consensus sequences, reads with shared molecular identifiers were discarded. CDR3 identification, clonotype clustering and error correction used MiTCR with a Q25 quality threshold and the strictest error-elimination algorithm. Lower-bound total TCR beta diversity was estimated with a nonparametric unseen species model using Euler transformation. TCRdb's own reprocessing of the public reads used fastp at Q25 and MiXCR and kept productive beta chains. Entries that share a CDR3 protein sequence are merged under the most common genes and DNA. TCRdb's processing, not the study's, gives the V and J calls here. The sample table lists about 1.8 million distinct CDR3 sequences, 49% of them with a count of one. Roughly 2.1% of the sample goes to the ten largest clones.

This chain joins TRBV6-5 to TRBJ2-1; the D element might be TRBD1 or TRBD2, as each aligns at 6 bases. The sequence came from a woman in her thirties or forties in good health. Material for sequencing was blood. CDR3 region: CASSYSIRGARNEQFF. DNA sequence: TGTGCCAGCAGTTACTCGATTAGGGGGGCCCGAAATGAGCAGTTCTTC.